The entry below describes one T cell receptor (beta chain). The data were obtained in a study of blood T cell repertoires in COVID-19. The Seattle patients joined while their infection was active and were tracked longitudinally afterward. Methods used by the authors: Amplification of reference gene primers provided the estimated nucleated cell counts. TCRdb's table, derived via immunoSEQ multiplex PCR, lists solely in-frame clones and lacks some. V and J calls and clone size are copied from that table; D and trimming were computed from the DNA. The sample contains about 220,000 clones, 65% to 90% of which appear only once. The source of this sequence is a woman aged 65 to 85 with COVID-19, enrolled during active disease. Sequenced material: peripheral blood.

Written as DNA, the CDR3 is TGTGCCAGCAGCATATTCCACAGGGTCAATGAGCAGTTCTTC. This codes for CASSIFHRVNEQFF. V gene TRBV6-4 combines with J gene TRBJ2-1; perhaps TRBD1 as D (6 bases). Between the trimmed V and J ends, which lost 6 bases and 6 bases, there was a span of 15 bases. This CDR3 is 14 amino acids long. CDR1 is MRHNA and CDR2 is SNTAGT in the germline V gene.